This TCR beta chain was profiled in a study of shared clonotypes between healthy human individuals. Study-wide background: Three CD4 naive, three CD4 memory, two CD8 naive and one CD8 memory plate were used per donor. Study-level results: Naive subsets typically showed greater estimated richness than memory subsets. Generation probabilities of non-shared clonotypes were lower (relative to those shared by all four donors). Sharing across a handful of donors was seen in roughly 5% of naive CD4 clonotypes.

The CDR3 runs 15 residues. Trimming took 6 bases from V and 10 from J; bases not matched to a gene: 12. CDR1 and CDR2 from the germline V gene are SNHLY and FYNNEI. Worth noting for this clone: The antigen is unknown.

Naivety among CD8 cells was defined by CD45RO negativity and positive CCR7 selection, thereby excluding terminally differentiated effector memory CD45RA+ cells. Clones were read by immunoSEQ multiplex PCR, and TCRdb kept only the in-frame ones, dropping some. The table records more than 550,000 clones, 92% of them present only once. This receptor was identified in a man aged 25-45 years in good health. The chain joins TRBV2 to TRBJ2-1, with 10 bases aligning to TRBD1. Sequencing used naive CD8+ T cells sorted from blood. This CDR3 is CASRGSRSDRGEQFF. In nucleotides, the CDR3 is TGTGCCAGCAGGGGATCGCGGTCGGACAGGGGGGAGCAGTTCTTC. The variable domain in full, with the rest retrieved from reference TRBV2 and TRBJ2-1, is EPEVTQTPSHQVTQMGQEVILRCVPISNHLYFYWYRQILGQKVEFLVSFYNNEISEKSEIFDDQFSVERPDGSNFTLKIRSTKLEDSAMYFCASRGSRSDRGEQFFGPGTRLTVL.